This T cell receptor beta chain came from a study of naive and memory T cell subsets. Two oligonucleotides, mixed equimolar, formed the beta constant-region primer covering TRBC1 and TRBC2. Four rounds of PCR amplified the ligated cDNA using nested alpha and beta constant-region primers plus SP2. TCRdb recomputed calls from the UMI-ligation and nested PCR reads with MiXCR, one row per CDR3 protein. The top ten hold more than 0.13% of the sample, which has 140,000 to 150,000 distinct CDR3 sequences, 15% to 20% seen once. CD4 T cells were positively selected, then CD8 T cells from the CD4-negative fraction. Study findings and constraints: Over 95% of naive TCR sequences appeared only once after error correction, unlike memory subsets. There was no ground truth to check naive and memory subset results.

The CDR3 extends over 13 amino acids. Per germline, CDR1 SGHTA and CDR2 FQGTGA. Between the trimmed V and J ends, which lost 7 bases and 3 bases, there was a span of 9 bases. As to this clonotype: Its target is not known.

Sequenced: naive CD4+ T cells from blood. This chain uses TRBV7-3 with TRBJ2-2; no clear D gene. The receptor's source is a human donor in good health. CDR3 sequence reads: CASKTHHTGELFF. CDR3 nucleotide sequence: TGTGCCAGCAAGACCCACCACACCGGGGAGCTGTTTTTT.